Here is one T cell receptor (beta chain) with its context. What it binds is not known. These data originate in a study of shared clonotypes between healthy human individuals. Assay execution proceeded at the deep level. Some clones are missing from TCRdb's copy, which holds only in-frame ones; the method was immunoSEQ multiplex PCR. The sample contains some 790,000 clones, 72% of which appear only once. V lost 7 bases and J lost 4; bases outside the gene matches: 1. Germline V gene lookup returns CDR1 SNHLY and CDR2 FYNNEI. The CDR3 totals 12 residues. General observations from the study: Large depth notwithstanding, sorted-subset sequencing proved incomplete by rarefaction.

The sequence derives from a woman younger than 45 in good health. The chain employs TRBV2 and TRBJ2-5; TRBD2 matches at 9 bases. The source material was memory CD4+ T cells sorted from blood. Stated subset: CD45RA-negative fraction. CDR3: CASKLAGETQYF. The CDR3, as DNA: TGTGCCAGCAAACTAGCGGGAGAGACCCAGTACTTC.